One sample yielded the 8 T cell receptor beta chains listed below, sequenced in a study of blood T cell repertoires in COVID-19. Measured with immunoSEQ multiplex PCR; TCRdb has only the in-frame clones, and not every one. The repertoire holds roughly 410,000 clones, with about 88% as singletons. The sample consisted of peripheral blood. All receptors come from a woman between 40 and 55 years old with COVID-19, enrolled during active disease.

The chain joins TRBV4-3 to TRBJ1-2; 8 bases map to TRBD1. The CDR3 contains 17 residues. J gave up 5 bases and V 4 bases, and 15 bases lay outside the gene matches. Germline V gene data show CDR1 as LGHNA and CDR2 as YSLEER. CDR3: CASSRQTGQGREYGYTF. The DNA for the CDR3 is TGCGCCAGCAGCCGACAAACCGGACAGGGCCGTGAGTATGGCTACACCTTC.

V usage is TRBV28 and J usage is TRBJ1-1; possibly TRBD1 for D (6 bases). The V gene lost 6 bases and the J gene lost 4 bases, with 21 bases spanning the gap. Looked up from germline, CDR1 is MDHEN and CDR2 is SYDVKM. The CDR3 is made up of 16 amino acids. The CDR3 DNA is TGTGCCAGCAGCCCCTTTTGGCTGGGGGCGAGCACTGAAGCTTTCTTT. It translates to CASSPFWLGASTEAFF.

The chain combines TRBV5-1 with TRBJ1-1; D perhaps matches TRBD1 (6 bases). The CDR3 length is 16 residues. V was pared by 0 bases and J by 8 bases, with 20 bases between. Looked up from germline, CDR1 is SGHRS and CDR2 is YFSETQ. CDR3 nucleotides: TGCGCCAGCAGCTTGGCCTTAGGCAGGGGAACGACCGAAGCTTTCTTT. It is translated as CASSLALGRGTTEAFF.

The table lists this clone with a count of one. The chain joins TRBV27 to TRBJ2-7, with 7 bases that match TRBD1. Per germline, CDR1 MNHEY and CDR2 SMNVEV (reference sequence). There are 14 residues in the CDR3. V trimming: 5 bases; J trimming: 2 bases; junction bases outside the gene matches: 6. CDR3 sequence reads: CASSPRQGAYEQYF. The CDR3 region has the DNA TGTGCCAGCAGTCCGAGACAGGGAGCCTACGAGCAGTACTTC.

The genes are TRBV13 and TRBJ1-4, with 7 positions matching TRBD1. This CDR3 spans 14 amino acids. Unmatched junction bases numbered 5, after V lost 2 bases and J lost 8 bases. Germline V gene sequence: CDR1 PRHDT, CDR2 FYEKMQ (reference sequence). The CDR3, as DNA: TGTGCCAGCAGCTTACGAGGGGGCAGGGAAAAACTGTTTTTT. It translates to CASSLRGGREKLFF.

The chain uses TRBV19 and TRBJ1-1, with 7 positions matching TRBD1. The length of the CDR3 is 11 residues. With V trimmed by 6 bases and J by 6 bases, 1 base remained unmatched. The V gene's germline CDR1 is LNHDA and CDR2 SQIVND (reference sequence). CDR3 coding DNA: TGTGCCAGTAGGACAGGGCCTGAAGCTTTCTTT. The encoded protein is CASRTGPEAFF.

The chain employs TRBV3-1 (or the pseudogene TRBV3-2) and TRBJ2-2, with D possibly matching TRBD1 (5 bases). This CDR3 has 15 amino acids. The germline V and J ends were trimmed by 0 bases and 6 bases, with 11 bases remaining between them. Germline V gives CDR1 LGHDT, CDR2 YNNKEL (reference sequence). The CDR3 protein is CASSQDPGMSGELFF. CDR3 DNA: TGTGCCAGCAGCCAAGATCCAGGGATGTCCGGGGAGCTGTTTTTT.

This chain joins TRBV29-1 and TRBJ2-1; a weak D match, TRBD1 (5 bases). V lost 5 bases to trimming and J lost 3 bases, with 14 bases between them. CDR3 length: 14 amino acids. The germline CDR1 and CDR2 sequences are SQVTM and ANQGSEA. CDR3 DNA: TGCAGCGTTCTTCGGCGGCAGGGCTACAATGAGCAGTTCTTC. As protein: CSVLRRQGYNEQFF.